This T cell receptor (beta chain) came from a study of radiation and T cells in renal cell carcinoma. Study outcomes and limitations: In blood, top tumor clones expanded by 2 weeks, shrinking by 4.

Indicated time point: blood 4 weeks post-SBRT, at nephrectomy. As for treatment: 15 Gy SBRT to primary tumor, nephrectomy 4 weeks later. Nephrectomy followed 15 Gy stereotactic body radiation by 4 weeks. This renal cell carcinoma was of the clear cell type. V lost 1 base and J lost 5, with 17 bases in between. Looked up from germline, CDR1 is KGHSH and CDR2 is LQKENI. The CDR3 runs 16 residues. Regarding this clone: Antigen unknown.

Repertoires were generated with immunoSEQ multiplex PCR, while TCRdb's copy carries only in-frame clones and drops some. In the table there are 150,000 to 200,000 clones, 88% of which are singletons. V gene TRBV18 combines with J gene TRBJ1-2; D unresolved. Here the sequenced sample was blood, taken from a patient whose treatment included radiotherapy and nephrectomy. The receptor was derived from a woman aged 45-60 years with renal cell carcinoma. The CDR3 DNA reads TGTGCCAGCTCACCACTCGAAGACGGAGGAACGTATGGCTACACCTTC. Protein: CASSPLEDGGTYGYTF.